The TCR beta chain under discussion was sequenced for a study of PD-L1 blockade in urothelial cancer. V was clipped by 4 bases and J by 5 bases; unmatched bases: 7. The CDR3 has 15 amino acids. CDR1 is SGHNT and CDR2 is YYREEE in the germline V gene (reference sequence). Time point noted: pretreatment peripheral blood. Method: immunoSEQ multiplex PCR; TCRdb's copy keeps in-frame clones and lacks some. The table lists 90,000 or so clones, approximately 88% of them singletons, with 0.85% to 1% in the top ten. The TCR sequence derives from a woman at least 80 years old with urothelial cancer. V gene TRBV5-4 combines with J gene TRBJ2-2, with TRBD1 identical over 8 bases. The input for sequencing was PBMCs, taken around atezolizumab (anti-PD-L1) treatment. Here the CDR3 reads CASSPGQGRTGELFF. The DNA of the CDR3 is TGTGCCAGCAGCCCCGGACAGGGACGGACCGGGGAGCTGTTTTTT.